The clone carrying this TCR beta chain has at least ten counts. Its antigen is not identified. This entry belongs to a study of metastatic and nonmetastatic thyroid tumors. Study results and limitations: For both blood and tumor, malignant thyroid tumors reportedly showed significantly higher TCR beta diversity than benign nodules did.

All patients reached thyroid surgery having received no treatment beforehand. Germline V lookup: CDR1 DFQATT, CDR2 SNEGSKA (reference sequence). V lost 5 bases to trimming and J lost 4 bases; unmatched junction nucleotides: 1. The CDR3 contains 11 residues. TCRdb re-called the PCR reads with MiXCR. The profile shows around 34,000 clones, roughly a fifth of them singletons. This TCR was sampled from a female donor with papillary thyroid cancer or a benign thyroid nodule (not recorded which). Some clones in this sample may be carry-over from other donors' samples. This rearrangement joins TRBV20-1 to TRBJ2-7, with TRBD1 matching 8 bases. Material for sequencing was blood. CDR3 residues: CSAGQGYEQYF. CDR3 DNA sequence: TGCAGTGCTGGACAGGGATACGAGCAGTACTTC.